Included here is one T cell receptor (beta chain) sequence, with context. The sample comes from a study of blood T cell repertoires in COVID-19. Study in general: Some COVID-19 samples were acute and others convalescent; all came from the United States, Italy and Spain. In each case, the material was cDNA or gDNA derived from T cells, B-cell-depleted T cells, or PBMCs.

Authors' processing steps: Amplification from reference gene primers served as the basis for estimated nucleated cell counts. Using immunoSEQ multiplex PCR, the repertoire was profiled, and TCRdb retains in-frame clones only, with some absent. That table gives V, J and clone size, and the DNA gave D and trimming. The sample carries tens of thousands of clones, 65% to 85% recorded once. This CDR3 has 15 residues. The V gene's germline CDR1 is SGHRS and CDR2 YFSETQ. Trimming at V came to 5 bases and at J to 2 bases, leaving 9 bases not matched to a gene. The genes are TRBV5-1 and TRBJ2-7; TRBD1 matches at 8 bases. The source material was peripheral blood. The source of this sequence is a woman aged 55-69 years with acute or convalescent COVID-19. CDR3 nucleotide sequence: TGCGCCAGCAGTTTTGGGGGGACAGGCGCCTACGAGCAGTACTTC. Protein sequence: CASSFGGTGAYEQYF.